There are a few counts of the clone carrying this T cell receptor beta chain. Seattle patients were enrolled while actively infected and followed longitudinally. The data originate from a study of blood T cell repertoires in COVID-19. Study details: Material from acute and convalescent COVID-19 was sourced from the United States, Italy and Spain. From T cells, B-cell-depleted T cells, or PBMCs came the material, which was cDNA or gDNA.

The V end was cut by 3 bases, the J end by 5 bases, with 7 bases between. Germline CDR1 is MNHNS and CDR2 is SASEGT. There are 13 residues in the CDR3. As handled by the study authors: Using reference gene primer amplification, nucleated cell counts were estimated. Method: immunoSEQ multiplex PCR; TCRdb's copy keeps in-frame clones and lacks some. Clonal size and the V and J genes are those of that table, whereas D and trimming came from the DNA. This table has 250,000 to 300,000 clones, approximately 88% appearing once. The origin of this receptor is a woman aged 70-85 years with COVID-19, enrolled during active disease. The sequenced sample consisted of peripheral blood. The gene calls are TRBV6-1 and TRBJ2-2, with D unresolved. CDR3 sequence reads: CASSDKRTGELFF. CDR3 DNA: TGTGCCAGCAGTGATAAGCGAACCGGGGAGCTGTTTTTT.